The subject of this entry is one TCR beta chain. What it recognizes is unknown. The CDR3 length is 15 residues. Germline CDR1 is LNHDA and CDR2 is SQIVND (reference sequence). After removal of 2 bases from V and 2 bases from J, the junction contained 5 bases not matched to a gene. Building of the TCR beta libraries involved iRepertoire HTBI primers and Arm-PCR of CDR3 regions. One entry per CDR3 protein results from TCRdb running MiXCR on the multiplex PCR reads. Of 310,000 or so distinct CDR3 sequences listed, around 20% were seen once; the top ten hold roughly 50%. The data were obtained in a study of regulatory T cells in long-lasting Graves disease. Findings of the study overall: In persistent patients, shared public clonotypes (roughly 2,800) outnumbered those in new patients (roughly 1,000). Compared with new cases, persistent Graves' patients showed reduced TCR diversity.

Time point indicated: persistent/refractory GD, antithyroid drugs over 5 years with positive TRAb. Following extraction of RNA from PBMCs, that RNA was used to make the TCR library. EDTA tubes held 8 to 10 milliliters of peripheral blood from each patient. The chain recombines TRBV19 with TRBJ2-7; 8 bases align to TRBD2. This material consisted of peripheral blood mononuclear cells (PBMCs), taken when the disease was refractory, from a patient treated with antithyroid drugs. This TCR derives from a female donor with Graves disease. CDR3 DNA: TGTGCCAGTAGTATAAGAGCGGGGGTAACCTACGAGCAGTACTTC. This gives the protein CASSIRAGVTYEQYF.